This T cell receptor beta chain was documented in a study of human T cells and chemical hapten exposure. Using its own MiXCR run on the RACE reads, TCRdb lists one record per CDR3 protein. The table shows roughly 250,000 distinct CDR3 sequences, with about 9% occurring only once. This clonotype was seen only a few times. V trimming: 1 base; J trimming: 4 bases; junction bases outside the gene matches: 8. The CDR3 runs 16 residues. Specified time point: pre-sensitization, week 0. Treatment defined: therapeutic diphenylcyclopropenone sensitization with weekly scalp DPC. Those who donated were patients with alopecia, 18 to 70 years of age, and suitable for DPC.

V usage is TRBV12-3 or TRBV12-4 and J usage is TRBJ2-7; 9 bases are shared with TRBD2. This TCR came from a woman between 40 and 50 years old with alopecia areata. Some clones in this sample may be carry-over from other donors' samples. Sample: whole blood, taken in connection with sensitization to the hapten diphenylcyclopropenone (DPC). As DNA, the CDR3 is TGTGCCAGCAGTTTAGGGCCACTAGCGGGTTCGTACGAGCAGTACTTC. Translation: CASSLGPLAGSYEQYF.